This T cell receptor beta chain stems from a study of cytomegalovirus exposure and HLA in healthy donors. Study outcomes and limitations: Later work found that TCR association rates differed between HLA loci; DRB1 had the most and HLA-C the fewest.

There are 15 residues in the CDR3. Germline V gene lookup returns CDR1 SQVTM and CDR2 ANQGSEA. PCR amplification relied on 60 Vbeta primers (plus 13 Jbeta primers). Assay: immunoSEQ multiplex PCR; the TCRdb copy retains only in-frame clones and omits some. This table lists around 55,000 clones. On this clone itself: Its matching antigen is unknown. The junction differs from germline at one of its ends, possibly a read error.

The chain has TRBV29-1 and TRBJ2-1; TRBD2 agrees at 8 bases. The source material was PBMCs. The clonotype comes from a man aged 50-60 years in good health and CMV-seropositive. Here the CDR3 reads CSVPGGTSSDNEQFF. The CDR3 coding sequence is TGCAGCGTGCCGGGGGGGACTTCCTCCGACAATGAGCAGTTCTTC.